The source of this T cell receptor (beta chain) is a study of neurological immune-mediated disorders. Study-wide results and caveats: No CDR3 amino acid sequences were shared by expanded clones across subjects, suggesting private repertoires in all groups. One related-CDR3 cluster, identified by phylogenetic grouping, held the repertoires of 18 of 34 multiple sclerosis patients and was a possible signature.

There are many counts of this clonotype. The antigen is not known. TCRdb fed the 5' RACE reads into MiXCR, producing one record per CDR3 protein. The table shows around 130,000 distinct CDR3 sequences, with around 3% occurring only once. The sequence was obtained from a woman in her twenties or thirties with multiple sclerosis. The sequencing sample was made of PBMCs.

CDR3: CASSLEGNLGYEQYF. CDR3 in DNA: TGCGCCAGCAGCTTGGAAGGGAATTTGGGCTACGAGCAGTACTTC. V is TRBV5-1 and J is TRBJ2-7; unclear D gene. This CDR3 comprises 15 residues. Per the germline V gene, CDR1 is SGHRS and CDR2 is YFSETQ. The V end lost 0 bases, the J end lost 3 bases, and 13 bases lay between the germline ends.